This entry concerns a single TCR beta chain. Antigen: not known. Some clones are missing from TCRdb's copy, which holds only in-frame ones; the method was immunoSEQ multiplex PCR. The sample consists of tens of thousands of clones, approximately 84% of them appearing once. This sample was included in a study of T cell responses to AZD1222 COVID-19 vaccine. Points from the study as a whole: The study identified only six AZD1222 recipients as seropositive at baseline. Dominant at 160-218 and 743-854, vaccine-associated CD4 TCRs also spanned spike. Reports say nearly half of spike-specific TCRs go after unmutated variant regions. Females outnumbered males among donors, who were mostly white British; clonal diversity was possibly underestimated.

The sequence was obtained from an adult in good health. Sequences were derived from peripheral blood, sampled on day 0 of AZD1222 vaccination.

CDR3 DNA sequence: TGTGCCAGCAGCTTGGCAAATTCAGGGGGCGCGAACACCGGGGAGCTGTTTTTT. Protein: CASSLANSGGANTGELFF. J is TRBJ2-2 and V is TRBV5-8; 8 bases match TRBD1. The germline CDR1 and CDR2 sequences are SGHTS and YDEGEE. After removal of 0 bases from V and 0 bases from J, the junction contained 7 bases not matched to a gene. The CDR3 extends over 18 amino acids.